The present TCR beta chain was sequenced within a study of spatial heterogeneity in lung cancer. Study background: Alpha-chain sequences were consistently detected in smaller numbers than beta-chain sequences.

The germline V gene encodes CDR1 DFQATT and CDR2 SNEGSKA (reference sequence). V shed 5 bases and J shed 0 bases, with 7 bases lying between them. The CDR3 length is 12 residues. Time point meaning: sample taken at primary tumor resection. The input material, whole RNA from tumor, nontumor lung or frozen PBMC, was sequenced unsorted. This clonotype showed up many times. Its antigen is unidentified. Every TCR cDNA molecule bore its own unique molecular identifier. Using its own MiXCR run on the 5' RACE reads, TCRdb lists one record per CDR3 protein. Of 3,500 to 4,500 distinct CDR3 sequences listed, roughly 6% were seen once; the top ten hold about 35%. Study-level findings and limits: Tumor mutation counts were tracked by expanded intratumoral alpha and beta TCR counts.

Source: lung tumor tissue, taken at surgery. The clonotype was recovered from a male donor with early-stage non-small cell lung cancer. The chain couples TRBV20-1 to TRBJ1-2; no clear D gene. CDR3 protein: CSAGETNYGYTF. The CDR3 DNA follows: TGCAGTGCTGGGGAGACTAACTATGGCTACACCTTC.